This T cell receptor (beta chain) is drawn from a study of shared clonotypes between healthy human individuals. Comment on this clone: What it binds is not known.

This CDR3 spans 13 amino acids. CDR1 and CDR2 from the germline V gene are MDHEN and SYDVKM. The germline V and J ends were trimmed by 2 bases and 6 bases, with 9 bases remaining between them. General study points: When naive CD4 clonotypes were compared across a handful of donors, around 4.6% were shared. Generally, estimated richness proved larger in naive subsets than it did in memory subsets.

Produced via immunoSEQ multiplex PCR; TCRdb's table is partial and in-frame only. The sample yields about 1.5 million clones, around 98% seen once. The chain has TRBV28 and TRBJ2-3, with D tentatively TRBD1 (6 bases). Sequencing was done on a sample of naive CD4+ T cells sorted from blood. Sample subset: CD45RA+ positively selected. The TCR comes from a man aged 30 to 45 in good health. The CDR3 sequence is CASSLTGWDTQYF. The CDR3, as DNA: TGTGCCAGCAGTTTAACAGGGTGGGATACGCAGTATTTT.